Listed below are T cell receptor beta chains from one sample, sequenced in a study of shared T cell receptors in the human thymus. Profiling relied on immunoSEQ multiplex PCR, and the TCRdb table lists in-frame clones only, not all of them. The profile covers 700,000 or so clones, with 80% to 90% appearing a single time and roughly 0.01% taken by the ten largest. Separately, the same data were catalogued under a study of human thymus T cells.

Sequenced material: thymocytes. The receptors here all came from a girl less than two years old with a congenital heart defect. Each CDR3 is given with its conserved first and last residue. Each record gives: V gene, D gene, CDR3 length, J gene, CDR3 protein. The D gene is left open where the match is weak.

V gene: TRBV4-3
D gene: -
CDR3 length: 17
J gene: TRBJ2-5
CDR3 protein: CASSQDHRWEQGETQYF

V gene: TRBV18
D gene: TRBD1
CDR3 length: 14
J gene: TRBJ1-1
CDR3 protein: CASSLDRVDTEAFF

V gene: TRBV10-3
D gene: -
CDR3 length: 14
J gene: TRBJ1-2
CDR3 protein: CAISESRGSDGYTF

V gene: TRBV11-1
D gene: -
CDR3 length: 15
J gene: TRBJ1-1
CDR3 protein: CASSEALNGDTEAFF

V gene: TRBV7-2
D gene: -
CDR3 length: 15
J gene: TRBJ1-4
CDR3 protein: CASSVSGIADEKLFF

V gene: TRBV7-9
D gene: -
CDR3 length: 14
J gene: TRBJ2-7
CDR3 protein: CASSFQTNPYEQYF

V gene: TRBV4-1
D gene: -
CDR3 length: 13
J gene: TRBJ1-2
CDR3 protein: CASSPTVLSGYTF

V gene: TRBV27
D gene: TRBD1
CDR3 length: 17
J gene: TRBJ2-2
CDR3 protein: CASSSPTGVGRTGELFF

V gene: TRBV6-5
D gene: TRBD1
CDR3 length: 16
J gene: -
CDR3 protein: CASSYDFLGQGYEQYF

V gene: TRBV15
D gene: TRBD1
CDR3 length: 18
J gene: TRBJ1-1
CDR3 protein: CATSRSLDRGMYHTEAFF

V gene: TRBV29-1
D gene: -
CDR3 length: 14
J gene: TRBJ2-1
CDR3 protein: CSVEDWHADNEQFF

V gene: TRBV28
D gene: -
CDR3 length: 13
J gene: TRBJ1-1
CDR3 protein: CASSTRGNTEAFF

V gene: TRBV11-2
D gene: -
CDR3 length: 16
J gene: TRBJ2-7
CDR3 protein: CASSPTGNPPAYEQYF

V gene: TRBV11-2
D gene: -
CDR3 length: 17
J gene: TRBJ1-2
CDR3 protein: CASSSKVTGSRDYGYTF

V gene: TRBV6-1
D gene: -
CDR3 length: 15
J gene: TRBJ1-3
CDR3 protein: CASSEAPGTGNTIYF

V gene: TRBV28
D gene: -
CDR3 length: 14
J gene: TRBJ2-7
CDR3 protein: CASSTRDNSYEQYF

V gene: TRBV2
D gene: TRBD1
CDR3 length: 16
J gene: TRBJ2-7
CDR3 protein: CASSARQGRHTYEQYF

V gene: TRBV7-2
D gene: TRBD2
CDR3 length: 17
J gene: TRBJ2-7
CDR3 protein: CASSLTLVGGAYYEQYF

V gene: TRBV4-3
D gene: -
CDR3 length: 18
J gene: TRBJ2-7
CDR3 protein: CASSQDLVVRGLNYEQYF

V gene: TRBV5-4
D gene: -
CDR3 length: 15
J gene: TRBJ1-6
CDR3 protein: CASSLAGADNSPLHF

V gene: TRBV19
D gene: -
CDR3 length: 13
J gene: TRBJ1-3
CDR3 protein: CASSPGRTNTIYF

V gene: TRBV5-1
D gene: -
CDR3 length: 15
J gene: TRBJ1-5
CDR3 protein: CASSLEGKGNQPQHF

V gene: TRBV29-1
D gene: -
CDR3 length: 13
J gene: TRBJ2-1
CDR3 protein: CSVYDGVGNEQFF

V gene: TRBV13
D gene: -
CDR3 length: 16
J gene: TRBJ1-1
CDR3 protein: CASSLPGHHMNTEAFF

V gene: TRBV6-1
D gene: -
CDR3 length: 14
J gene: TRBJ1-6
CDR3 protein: CASKEQVSEPPLHF

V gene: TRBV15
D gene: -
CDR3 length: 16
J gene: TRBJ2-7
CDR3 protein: CATSREARGSAYEQYF

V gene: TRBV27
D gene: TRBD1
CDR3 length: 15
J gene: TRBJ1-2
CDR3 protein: CASSSKTGGNDGYTF

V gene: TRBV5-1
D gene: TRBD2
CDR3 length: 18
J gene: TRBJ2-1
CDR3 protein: CASSVRTSGGASYNEQFF

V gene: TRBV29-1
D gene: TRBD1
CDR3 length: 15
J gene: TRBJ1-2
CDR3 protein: CSVEEYPGGSYGYTF

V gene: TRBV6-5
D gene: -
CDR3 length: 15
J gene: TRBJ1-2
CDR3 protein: CASSYSRHRFSGYTF

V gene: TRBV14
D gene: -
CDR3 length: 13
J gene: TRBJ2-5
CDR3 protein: CASSFQYQETQYF

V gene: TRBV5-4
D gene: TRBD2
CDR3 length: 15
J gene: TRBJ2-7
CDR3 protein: CASSTGGEVSYEQYF

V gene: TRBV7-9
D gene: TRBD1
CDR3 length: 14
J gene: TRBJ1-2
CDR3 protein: CASRGRGRIYGYTF

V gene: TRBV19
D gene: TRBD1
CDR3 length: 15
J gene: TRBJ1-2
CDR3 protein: CASSLLDRENYGYTF

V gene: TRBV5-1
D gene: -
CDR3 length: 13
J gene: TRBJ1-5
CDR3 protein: CASSLAGCQPQHF

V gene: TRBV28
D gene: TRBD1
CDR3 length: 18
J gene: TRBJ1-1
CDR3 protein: CASIQSAGTGSFTGEAFF

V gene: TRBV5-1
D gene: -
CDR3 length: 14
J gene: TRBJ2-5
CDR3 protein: CASSFWGRRETQYF

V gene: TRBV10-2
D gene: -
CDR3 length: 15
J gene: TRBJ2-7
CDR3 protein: CASRADGSRIYEQYF

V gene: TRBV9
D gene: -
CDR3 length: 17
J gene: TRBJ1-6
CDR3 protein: CASSVGRVSSYNSPLHF

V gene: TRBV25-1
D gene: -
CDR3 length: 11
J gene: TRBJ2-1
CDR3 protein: CASKDSSEQFF

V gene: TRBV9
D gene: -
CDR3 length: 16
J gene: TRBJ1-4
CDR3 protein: CASSPSIQGTNEKLFF

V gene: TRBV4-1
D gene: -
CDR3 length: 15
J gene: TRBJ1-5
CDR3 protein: CASSQDLRTDQPQHF

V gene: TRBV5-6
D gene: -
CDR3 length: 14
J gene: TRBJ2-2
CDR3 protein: CASSQGWITGELFF

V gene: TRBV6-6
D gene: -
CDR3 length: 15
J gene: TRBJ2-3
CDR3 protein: CASSYGGINTDTQYF

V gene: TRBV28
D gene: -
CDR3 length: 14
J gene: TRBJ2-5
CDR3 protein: CASSLTGFRETQYF

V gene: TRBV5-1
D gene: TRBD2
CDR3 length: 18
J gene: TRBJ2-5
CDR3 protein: CASSFLIFSGGASETQYF

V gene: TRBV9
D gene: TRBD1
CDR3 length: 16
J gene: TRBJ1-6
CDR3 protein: CASSGGDRGRFSPLHF

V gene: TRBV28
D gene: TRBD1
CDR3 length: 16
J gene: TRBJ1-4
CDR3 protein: CASRYGTAQANEKLFF